One and the same sample provided the 26 T cell receptor beta chains below, sequenced in a study of siplizumab effects on memory and regulatory T cells. Generated by immunoSEQ multiplex PCR, the TCRdb table keeps only in-frame clones and is missing some. The table records about 56,000 clones, just over 95% of them present only once. Sequenced: naive CD8+ T cells sorted from blood. These receptors all come from a human donor in good health.

The J gene is TRBJ1-2, the V gene TRBV14; unclear D gene. Between the trimmed V and J ends, which lost 4 bases and 6 bases, there was a span of 12 bases. From germline, CDR1 is SGHDN and CDR2 FVKESK. The CDR3 extends over 13 amino acids. The CDR3 nucleotides are TGTGCCAGCAGCCGACCGGTTGGAGATGGCTACACCTTC. It is translated as CASSRPVGDGYTF. The whole variable domain, filled in from reference TRBV14 and TRBJ1-2, reads EAGVTQFPSHSVIEKGQTVTLRCDPISGHDNLYWYRRVMGKEIKFLLHFVKESKQDESGMPNNRFLAERTGGTYSTLKVQPAELEDSGVYFCASSRPVGDGYTFGSGTRLTVV.

J is TRBJ2-1 and V is TRBV12-5, with TRBD1 identical over 9 bases. This CDR3 contains 16 residues. Trimming took 0 bases from V and 9 from J; bases not matched to a gene: 9. Looked up from germline, CDR1 is LGHNT and CDR2 is FRNRAP. The CDR3 coding sequence is TGTGCTAGTGGTTTGGTTCCCGGGACAGGGAGCGGTGAGCAGTTCTTC. Residues: CASGLVPGTGSGEQFF. The whole variable domain, remainder taken from reference TRBV12-5 and TRBJ2-1, is DARVTQTPRHKVTEMGQEVTMRCQPILGHNTVFWYRQTMMQGLELLAYFRNRAPLDDSGMPKDRFSAEMPDATLATLKIQPSEPRDSAVYFCASGLVPGTGSGEQFFGPGTRLTVL.

The chain links TRBV2 to TRBJ2-2, with D unresolved. CDR3 size: 10 residues. The germline gives CDR1 SNHLY, CDR2 FYNNEI. V was pared by 7 bases and J by 6 bases, with 3 bases between. CDR3 region: CASKSGELFF. CDR3 DNA sequence: TGTGCCAGCAAATCCGGGGAGCTGTTTTTT.

This chain joins TRBV4-1 and TRBJ2-7; D may be TRBD1 (6 bases). Germline CDR1 is MGHRA and CDR2 is YSYEKL. Between the trimmed V and J ends, which lost 1 base and 4 bases, there was a span of 11 bases. This CDR3 region has 14 residues. For the CDR3, the DNA is TGCGCCAGCAGCCAAGTCGGACAGATTTACGAGCAGTACTTC. This codes for CASSQVGQIYEQYF.

The V call is TRBV9, the J call TRBJ2-1, with 11 bases that match TRBD2. V lost 3 bases, J lost 4 bases, and 9 bases stayed unmatched. Germline V gives CDR1 SGDLS, CDR2 YYNGEE. The CDR3 sequence is 17 residues long. CDR3 region: CASSAITSGSVYNEQFF. The CDR3 nucleotides read TGTGCCAGCAGCGCGATCACTAGCGGGAGTGTTTACAATGAGCAGTTCTTC.

The V call is TRBV5-6, the J call TRBJ2-3; TRBD1 matches 9 bases. Germline lookup yields CDR1 SGHDT and CDR2 YYEEEE. CDR3 length: 16 residues. Trimming at V came to 0 bases and at J to 6 bases, leaving 8 bases not matched to a gene. DNA for the CDR3: TGTGCCAGCAGCTTGGGCAAGGGACAGGGATGGGATACGCAGTATTTT. Translating it yields CASSLGKGQGWDTQYF.

This rearrangement joins TRBV9 to TRBJ1-2; no firm D call. There are 13 residues in the CDR3. Trimming took 3 bases from V and 4 from J, leaving 10 bases between them. From germline, CDR1 is SGDLS and CDR2 YYNGEE. The CDR3 is CASSGIGSYGYTF. CDR3 DNA sequence: TGTGCCAGCAGCGGGATAGGTAGCTATGGCTACACCTTC.

CDR3 sequence: CASSTTVAGAGANVLTF. In DNA, the CDR3 is TGTGCCAGCAGCACGACCGTGGCAGGGGCTGGGGCCAACGTCCTGACTTTC. The chain carries TRBV7-9 and TRBJ2-6, with TRBD1 as a possible D gene (6 bases). Between the trimmed V and J ends, which lost 5 bases and 2 bases, there was a span of 16 bases. Germline assignment: CDR1 SEHNR and CDR2 FQNEAQ (reference sequence). This CDR3 has 17 amino acids.

The chain links TRBV30 to TRBJ1-6, with D maybe TRBD1 (5 bases). CDR1 is GTSNPN and CDR2 is SVGIG in the germline V gene (reference sequence). V was clipped by 5 bases and J by 4 bases, with 15 bases between them. The CDR3 spans 15 residues. The CDR3 loop is CAWLVRTTYNSPLHF. The CDR3 DNA is TGTGCCTGGCTTGTCCGGACAACTTATAATTCACCCCTCCACTTT.

This chain connects TRBV6-1 to TRBJ1-1; D unclear. Germline CDR1 MNHNS, CDR2 SASEGT. The CDR3 is 11 residues long. Trimming took off 8 bases at V and 11 bases at J, with 15 bases between the two ends. The CDR3 sequence is CASPGSSWAFF. CDR3 nucleotides: TGTGCCAGCCCCGGTTCCAGTTGGGCTTTCTTT.

The V gene is TRBV28, the J gene TRBJ2-7; 7 positions match TRBD1. Looked up from germline, CDR1 is MDHEN and CDR2 is SYDVKM. The CDR3 loop spans 12 amino acids. V lost 10 bases, J lost 4 bases, and 7 bases stayed unmatched. CDR3 DNA: TGTGCCATTGGGACAGAGACTTACGAGCAGTACTTC. Its protein is CAIGTETYEQYF.

The chain uses TRBV19 and TRBJ2-2; D perhaps matches TRBD1 (6 bases). V was pared by 5 bases and J by 1 base, with 11 bases between. Germline V gene sequence: CDR1 LNHDA, CDR2 SQIVND (reference sequence). The CDR3 is 15 residues long. The CDR3 nucleotides are TGTGCCAGTAGTCCAGGGGCGAGGAACACCGGGGAGCTGTTTTTT. Its translation is CASSPGARNTGELFF.

The chain is built from TRBV11-3 and TRBJ1-6; the match to TRBD1 covers 9 bases. Trimming cost V 5 bases and J 8 bases; bases outside gene matches: 7. This CDR3 spans 15 amino acids. From germline, CDR1 is SGHNT and CDR2 YENEEA. The CDR3 spells CASSPRGQGYSPLHF. CDR3 nucleotide sequence: TGTGCCAGCAGCCCTAGGGGACAGGGTTATTCACCCCTCCACTTT. Complete variable domain (other parts from reference TRBV11-3 and TRBJ1-6): EAGVVQSPRYKIIEKKQPVAFWCNPISGHNTLYWYLQNLGQGPELLIRYENEEAVDDSQLPKDRFSAERLKGVDSTLKIQPAELGDSAVYLCASSPRGQGYSPLHFGNGTRLTVT.

The rearrangement uses TRBV11-2 and TRBJ2-5, with no clear D. Per germline, CDR1 SGHAT and CDR2 FQNNGV. The V end lost 7 bases, the J end lost 3 bases, and 12 bases lay between the germline ends. CDR3 length equals 13 residues. CDR3 in DNA: TGTGCCAGCACCAAGTGGTCGGAAGAGACCCAGTACTTC. It translates to CASTKWSEETQYF.

The gene calls are TRBV4-1 and TRBJ2-6, with 9 bases that match TRBD1. Germline V gene sequence: CDR1 MGHRA, CDR2 YSYEKL. The V segment lost 3 bases and the J segment 5 bases; nucleotides outside the gene matches: 14. CDR3 length: 19 residues. The CDR3 region has the DNA TGCGCCAGCAGCCAGGAACCGGGACAGGGCACTTTGAGGGCCAACGTCCTGACTTTC. Its translation is CASSQEPGQGTLRANVLTF.

The chain couples TRBV7-3 to TRBJ2-2; no clear D. The CDR3 sequence is 14 residues long. CDR1 and CDR2 (germline): SGHTA, FQGTGA. The V end lost 5 bases, the J end lost 0 bases, and 7 bases lay between the germline ends. CDR3 bases: TGTGCCAGCAGCCCAGACGCGAACACCGGGGAGCTGTTTTTT. Translation gives CASSPDANTGELFF.

The DNA for the CDR3 is TGTGCCAGCAGCTTAGGGGGGTTGGATGAGCAGTTCTTC. Amino acid sequence: CASSLGGLDEQFF. V gene TRBV7-9 combines with J gene TRBJ2-1; D possibly matches TRBD1 or TRBD2 (5 bases each). Trimming cost V 1 base and J 8 bases, with 9 bases left between them. Germline V gene lookup returns CDR1 SEHNR and CDR2 FQNEAQ (reference sequence). The CDR3 extends over 13 amino acids.

This chain links TRBV30 with TRBJ1-1; tentative D call: TRBD1 (6 bases). The CDR3 runs 16 residues. Trimming shortened V by 0 bases and J by 6 bases, and 20 bases separated the two germline ends. The germline CDR1 and CDR2 sequences are GTSNPN and SVGIG (reference sequence). CDR3 bases: TGTGCCTGGAGTGTAGGGGGACCGTTATCTTACGCTGAAGCTTTCTTT. This codes for CAWSVGGPLSYAEAFF.

V and J are TRBV6-5 and TRBJ2-7; 10 nucleotides line up with TRBD1. V shed 0 bases and J 6 bases; nucleotides not matched to a gene: 5. This CDR3 is built from 15 residues. Per the germline V gene, CDR1 is MNHEY and CDR2 is SVGAGI. Here the CDR3 reads CASSYSGTGDLEQYF. CDR3 DNA sequence: TGTGCCAGCAGTTACTCGGGGACAGGGGATCTCGAGCAGTACTTC.

In this sample, this clone turned up once. The J gene is TRBJ1-1, the V gene TRBV21-1. TRBV21-1 represents a pseudogene. The length of the CDR3 is 12 residues. The CDR3 region is CASLLSLTEAFF. For the CDR3, the DNA is TGTGCCAGCCTCCTGAGTCTCACTGAAGCTTTCTTT.

The gene calls are TRBV13 and TRBJ2-1, with D unresolved. The CDR3 extends over 13 amino acids. V lost 5 bases and J 7 bases, leaving 12 bases between the germline ends. Germline V gene lookup returns CDR1 PRHDT and CDR2 FYEKMQ (reference sequence). The CDR3 loop reads CASSAGRQNEQFF. DNA for the CDR3: TGTGCCAGCAGCGCCGGTCGTCAGAATGAGCAGTTCTTC. Looking up the rest from reference TRBV13 and TRBJ2-1 gives the full variable domain: AAGVIQSPRHLIKEKRETATLKCYPIPRHDTVYWYQQGPGQDPQFLISFYEKMQSDKGSIPDRFSAQQFSDYHSELNMSSLELGDSALYFCASSAGRQNEQFFGPGTRLTVL.

This clone was found once. The chain recombines TRBV28 with TRBJ1-1, with D unclear. The CDR3 is 16 amino acids. Germline V CDR1 and CDR2: MDHEN, SYDVKM. Trimming shortened V by 4 bases and J by 6 bases, and 21 bases separated the two germline ends. For the CDR3, the DNA is TGTGCCAGCAGTTCATATCTGACGGGCCAGAGCGCTGAAGCTTTCTTT. It yields the protein CASSSYLTGQSAEAFF.

This sequence joins TRBV27 and TRBJ1-2; 8 positions match TRBD1. CDR1 MNHEY and CDR2 SMNVEV come from the germline V gene (reference sequence). There are 14 residues in the CDR3. With 2 bases clipped from V and 6 bases from J, the junction kept 5 bases outside the gene matches. As DNA, the CDR3 is TGTGCCAGCAGTTTACCAGGACAGGGTGATGGCTACACCTTC. Protein sequence: CASSLPGQGDGYTF.

Turning to this clone: A read error may account for a junction end that differs from germline. V and J are TRBV7-7 and TRBJ2-7, with D perhaps assigned TRBD1 or TRBD2 (5 bases each). Germline CDR1 and CDR2: SSHAT and FNYEAQ (reference sequence). The CDR3 runs to 14 residues. The CDR3 region has the DNA TGTGCTAGCAGCCCCGGGACGAGTCAGACGGAGCAGTACTTC. This gives the protein CASSPGTSQTEQYF.

The CDR3 DNA follows: TGTGCCAGCAGTTCCAGGCAAGCAACTAATGAAAAACTGTTTTTT. Translating it yields CASSSRQATNEKLFF. V usage is TRBV28 and J usage is TRBJ1-4; no definite D call. This CDR3 contains 15 residues. Trimming removed 4 bases from V and 0 bases from J, with 9 bases in between. From germline, CDR1 is MDHEN and CDR2 SYDVKM.

The chain combines TRBV21-1 with TRBJ1-1; the table assigns TRBD1, which was not confirmed against the DNA. TRBV21-1 is a listed pseudogene. This CDR3 contains 13 residues. The CDR3 loop is CASPGTGATEAFF. CDR3 DNA sequence: TGTGCCAGCCCCGGGACAGGGGCCACTGAAGCTTTCTTT.